One sample yielded the 32 T cell receptor beta chains listed below, sequenced in a study of technical replicates of blood from several donors. Sequencing was performed with immunoSEQ multiplex PCR; in TCRdb, only in-frame clones are kept and a portion is missing. In the table there are nearly 95,000 clones, 90% to 96% of which are singletons. Specimen: T cells isolated from PBMCs. The receptors were gathered from a human donor in good health.

The chain couples TRBV19 to TRBJ1-1, with TRBD1 as a possible D gene (6 bases). V lost 9 bases and J 0 bases, leaving 8 bases between the germline ends. This CDR3 has 12 amino acids. From germline, CDR1 is LNHDA and CDR2 SQIVND (reference sequence). Written as DNA, the CDR3 is TGTGCCAGCGGGACATTGAACACTGAAGCTTTCTTT. Translating gives CASGTLNTEAFF.

This clone was picked up one time. The V call is TRBV13, the J call TRBJ1-2; 10 bases fit TRBD1. This CDR3 spans 14 amino acids. Germline values: CDR1 PRHDT, CDR2 FYEKMQ (reference sequence). V gave up 0 bases and J gave up 6 bases; unmatched junction bases: 1. CDR3 region: CASSLGDRGHGYTF. CDR3 sequence (DNA): TGTGCCAGCAGCTTAGGAGACAGGGGGCATGGCTACACCTTC.

This clone was found once. The rearrangement uses TRBV27 and TRBJ2-6; 10 bases match TRBD1. V dropped 5 bases and J dropped 15; count of bases not matched to a gene: 10. CDR3 length: 14 residues. The germline gives CDR1 MNHEY, CDR2 SMNVEV (reference sequence). The chain's CDR3 is CASSTRDRGKDLTF. CDR3 nucleotides: TGTGCCAGCAGTACCCGGGACAGGGGCAAGGACCTGACTTTC.

The gene calls are TRBV10-3 and TRBJ2-7, with TRBD1 matching over 7 bases. This CDR3 contains 13 residues. Trimming at V came to 5 bases and at J to 3 bases, leaving 4 bases not matched to a gene. CDR1 and CDR2 (germline): ENHRY, SYGVKD. CDR3 bases: TGTGCCATCAGTTGGGACAGATACTACGAGCAGTACTTC. Amino acid sequence: CAISWDRYYEQYF.

DNA of the CDR3: TGTGCCAGCACGGGGGGGAGCTCTGGGGCCAACGTCCTGACTTTC. Protein: CASTGGSSGANVLTF. J is TRBJ2-6 and V is TRBV25-1; 8 bases are a match to TRBD2. V dropped 7 bases and J dropped 0; count of bases not matched to a gene: 2. CDR1 is MGHDK, CDR2 SYGVNS, per germline. The CDR3 has 15 amino acids.

The J gene is TRBJ2-1, the V gene TRBV7-3, with TRBD2 matching over 7 bases. V dropped 5 bases and J dropped 9; count of bases not matched to a gene: 10. CDR1 and CDR2 (germline): SGHTA, FQGTGA. The CDR3 covers 14 residues. CDR3 loop: CASSPSGAAGEQFF. The CDR3 coding sequence is TGTGCCAGCAGCCCGAGCGGGGCGGCCGGTGAGCAGTTCTTC. The whole variable domain, filled in from reference TRBV7-3 and TRBJ2-1, reads GAGVSQTPSNKVTEKGKYVELRCDPISGHTALYWYRQSLGQGPEFLIYFQGTGAADDSGLPNDRFFAVRPEGSVSTLKIQRTERGDSAVYLCASSPSGAAGEQFFGPGTRLTVL.

The chain combines TRBV2 with TRBJ2-1, with D tentatively TRBD1 (6 bases). This CDR3 contains 14 residues. Trimming removed 3 bases at V and 7 bases at J, with 13 bases between. Germline CDR1 is SNHLY and CDR2 is FYNNEI. CDR3 sequence (DNA): TGTGCCAGCAGTGATGGAAGGGGGAGTAATGAGCAGTTCTTC. Translating it yields CASSDGRGSNEQFF.

V is TRBV7-3 and J is TRBJ2-3, with a possible D match to TRBD2 (6 bases). The V end was cut by 2 bases, the J end by 8 bases, with 20 bases between. The germline gives CDR1 SGHTA, CDR2 FQGTGA. CDR3 size: 16 residues. The CDR3 protein is CASSLGGYGKEGTQYF. The CDR3 nucleotides are TGTGCCAGCAGCTTAGGCGGGTACGGGAAGGAGGGTACGCAGTATTTT.

This chain links TRBV5-1 with TRBJ2-6; 14 nucleotides line up with TRBD2. The V gene end was trimmed by 6 bases and the J gene end by 1 base; junction bases not matched to a gene: 3. This CDR3 region has 17 residues. CDR1 is SGHRS and CDR2 is YFSETQ in the germline V gene. CDR3 in amino acids: CASTWTSGRSGANVLTF. CDR3 nucleotides: TGCGCCAGCACGTGGACTAGCGGGAGGTCTGGGGCCAACGTCCTGACTTTC.

V usage is TRBV28 and J usage is TRBJ1-2; no clear D. The length of the CDR3 is 16 residues. CDR1 MDHEN and CDR2 SYDVKM come from the germline V gene. V was clipped by 6 bases and J by 3 bases, with 20 bases between them. The CDR3 nucleotides read TGTGCCAGCAGCTCCTCGGGGAGGGCGTACCACTATGGCTACACCTTC. Translation: CASSSSGRAYHYGYTF.

For this clone: The same CDR3 also results from other DNA sequences found in this sample. The CDR3, as DNA: TGCGCCAGCAGCTTGGGGTCACAGGGGACCGGGGAGCTGTTTTTT. This sequence encodes CASSLGSQGTGELFF. The chain combines TRBV5-1 with TRBJ2-2; 7 nucleotides agree with TRBD1. After removal of 0 bases from V and 5 bases from J, the junction contained 4 bases not matched to a gene. CDR3 length: 15 amino acids. Germline CDR1 and CDR2: SGHRS and YFSETQ.

This clone was detected once. DNA of the CDR3: TGTGCCAGCAGCTTAGAATTGGGGGCAGGGCAGGACTATGGCTACACCTTC. Translating it yields CASSLELGAGQDYGYTF. The chain combines TRBV13 with TRBJ1-2; D perhaps matches TRBD1 (6 bases). From germline, CDR1 is PRHDT and CDR2 FYEKMQ (reference sequence). V was pared by 1 base and J by 3 bases, with 18 bases between. This CDR3 comprises 17 residues.

V usage is TRBV11-1 and J usage is TRBJ2-1; 8 positions agree with TRBD1. Germline CDR1 reads SGHAT; CDR2 reads FQDESV (reference sequence). CDR3 length: 16 residues. Losses at the gene ends were 5 bases for V and 3 bases for J; bases not matched to a gene: 9. The CDR3 is CASSLHPGQDYNEQFF. CDR3 DNA: TGTGCCAGCAGCCTCCACCCGGGACAGGACTACAATGAGCAGTTCTTC.

This chain connects TRBV7-3 to TRBJ2-7, with D perhaps TRBD1 (6 bases). CDR1 is SGHTA and CDR2 is FQGTGA in the germline V gene. CDR3 size: 14 residues. Trimming took 2 bases from V and 2 from J, leaving 10 bases between them. The DNA of the CDR3 is TGTGCCAGCAGCTTAGGACAGTTCCCCTACGAGCAGTACTTC. It encodes CASSLGQFPYEQYF.

This chain links TRBV2 with TRBJ1-6; tentatively, D is TRBD1 (6 bases). V was pared by 2 bases and J by 10 bases, with 15 bases between. The germline CDR1 and CDR2 sequences are SNHLY and FYNNEI. The CDR3 is 15 residues long. CDR3 sequence reads: CASSERADSHSPLHF. Here the CDR3 DNA reads TGTGCCAGCAGTGAAAGGGCGGACAGTCACTCACCCCTCCACTTT.

V usage is TRBV4-3 and J usage is TRBJ2-3, with D possibly matching TRBD2 (6 bases). CDR1 LGHNA and CDR2 YSLEER come from the germline V gene. The CDR3 sequence is 16 residues long. Trimming took off 4 bases at V and 5 bases at J, with 19 bases between the two ends. In DNA form, the CDR3 reads TGCGCCAGCAGCCTCTCCGGGAGCATCAAGGGAGATACGCAGTATTTT. It is translated as CASSLSGSIKGDTQYF.

The rearrangement joins TRBV28 to TRBJ2-7, with D uncertain. This CDR3 has 14 residues. CDR1 is MDHEN, CDR2 SYDVKM, per germline. V lost 7 bases to trimming and J lost 3 bases, with 16 bases between them. The CDR3 sequence is CASTTKREIYEQYF. As DNA, the CDR3 is TGTGCCAGCACCACCAAGAGAGAGATCTACGAGCAGTACTTC.

The table lists this clone with a count of one. The gene calls are TRBV28 and TRBJ1-5; D is ambiguous. The CDR3 totals 14 residues. Looked up from germline, CDR1 is MDHEN and CDR2 is SYDVKM. V shed 5 bases and J shed 4 bases, with 12 bases lying between them. The CDR3 region has the DNA TGTGCCAGCAGTCCGCCGGGTGCGAATCAGCCCCAGCATTTT. Its translation: CASSPPGANQPQHF.

The V and J genes are TRBV7-3 and TRBJ1-5; TRBD1 matches at 7 bases. The V and J ends lost 5 bases and 1 base, in that order; junction bases with no gene match: 2. The germline CDR1 and CDR2 sequences are SGHTA and FQGTGA. The CDR3 sequence is 14 residues long. CDR3 in amino acids: CASSMTGSNQPQHF. Written as DNA, the CDR3 is TGTGCCAGCAGCATGACAGGGAGCAATCAGCCCCAGCATTTT.

The chain combines TRBV5-6 with TRBJ2-5; 8 bases align to TRBD2. The CDR3 runs 16 residues. The V and J ends lost 2 bases and 4 bases, in that order; junction bases with no gene match: 10. Germline-derived CDR1 and CDR2 are SGHDT and YYEEEE. In DNA, the CDR3 is TGTGCCAGCAGCTTCCCGGGACTAGGTTTGGGAGAGACCCAGTACTTC. This sequence encodes CASSFPGLGLGETQYF.

V gene TRBV5-4 combines with J gene TRBJ2-1; tentatively, D is TRBD1 (9 bases). Trimming cost V 4 bases and J 3 bases, with 29 bases left between them. The CDR3 length is 20 residues. Per germline, CDR1 SGHNT and CDR2 YYREEE (reference sequence). Here the CDR3 DNA reads TGTGCCAGCAGCGGGGGGACAGGGTCGTACGGGGGGGCTGTCTACAATGAGCAGTTCTTC. Protein: CASSGGTGSYGGAVYNEQFF. Drawing the rest from reference TRBV5-4 and TRBJ2-1, the complete variable domain is ETGVTQSPTHLIKTRGQQVTLRCSSQSGHNTVSWYQQALGQGPQFIFQYYREEENGRGNFPPRFSGLQFPNYSSELNVNALELDDSALYLCASSGGTGSYGGAVYNEQFFGPGTRLTVL.

This chain joins TRBV5-1 and TRBJ2-5; 8 nucleotides line up with TRBD2. Germline loops: CDR1 SGHRS, CDR2 YFSETQ. CDR3 size: 16 residues. Trimming at V came to 4 bases and at J to 5 bases, leaving 13 bases not matched to a gene. The CDR3 here is CASSPDNQAGVETQYF. As DNA, the CDR3 is TGCGCCAGCAGCCCGGATAATCAAGCGGGAGTTGAGACCCAGTACTTC.

The chain has TRBV7-3 and TRBJ2-1, with D perhaps matching TRBD2 (6 bases). Germline loops: CDR1 SGHTA, CDR2 FQGTGA. This CDR3 has 17 amino acids. The ends were cut back, 1 base at V and 8 bases at J, with 21 bases in the middle. The CDR3 spells CASSLNKMGEVVDEQFF. The CDR3 nucleotides read TGTGCCAGCAGCTTAAATAAGATGGGGGAGGTTGTCGATGAGCAGTTCTTC.

The V and J genes are TRBV4-3 and TRBJ2-1; D possibly corresponds to TRBD1 (5 bases). This CDR3 region has 18 residues. V lost 1 base to trimming and J lost 2 bases, with 18 bases between them. CDR1 is LGHNA, CDR2 YSLEER, per germline. CDR3 sequence reads: CASSQALKTGITYNEQFF. DNA for the CDR3: TGCGCCAGCAGCCAAGCCCTCAAAACAGGCATAACCTACAATGAGCAGTTCTTC.

This chain links TRBV12-5 with TRBJ2-5, with no clear D. The CDR3 contains 13 residues. Trimming cost V 5 bases and J 5 bases, with 12 bases left between them. Germline lookup yields CDR1 LGHNT and CDR2 FRNRAP. In DNA form, the CDR3 reads TGTGCTAGTGGTGTCGAGGTCGGGGAGACCCAGTACTTC. It specifies CASGVEVGETQYF.

The J gene is TRBJ1-1, the V gene TRBV2; D call uncertain. The CDR3 runs to 11 residues. Trimming removed 11 bases at V and 0 bases at J, with 7 bases between. From germline, CDR1 is SNHLY and CDR2 FYNNEI. The CDR3 loop reads CAESLNTEAFF. In DNA, the CDR3 is TGTGCCGAGAGTTTGAACACTGAAGCTTTCTTT.

The V gene is TRBV29-1, the J gene TRBJ1-2; TRBD1 agrees at 9 bases. The CDR3 loop spans 12 amino acids. Germline-derived CDR1 and CDR2 are SQVTM and ANQGSEA. Trimming at V came to 7 bases and at J to 5 bases, leaving 5 bases not matched to a gene. CDR3 sequence reads: CSAGTGSYGYTF. In DNA, the CDR3 is TGCAGCGCCGGGACAGGGAGTTATGGCTACACCTTC. Full variable domain (remainder filled in from reference TRBV29-1 and TRBJ1-2): SAVISQKPSRDICQRGTSLTIQCQVDSQVTMMFWYRQQPGQSLTLIATANQGSEATYESGFVIDKFPISRPNLTFSTLTVSNMSPEDSSIYLCSAGTGSYGYTFGSGTRLTVV.

The chain links TRBV19 to TRBJ2-2; D unclear. Germline loops: CDR1 LNHDA, CDR2 SQIVND (reference sequence). The V end was cut by 4 bases, the J end by 4 bases, with 7 bases between. This CDR3 region has 13 residues. DNA for the CDR3: TGTGCCAGTAGTACGGTATCCACCGGGGAGCTGTTTTTT. Translation gives CASSTVSTGELFF.

This clone was recorded only once. The chain recombines TRBV28 with TRBJ1-2; D gene unclear. The CDR3 is 14 residues long. In germline, CDR1 is MDHEN, CDR2 SYDVKM. V lost 7 bases, J lost 3 bases, and 15 bases lay in between. CDR3 sequence reads: CASTLVVEHYGYTF. CDR3 bases: TGTGCCAGCACTTTGGTAGTTGAGCACTATGGCTACACCTTC.

The chain links TRBV7-9 to TRBJ2-3; 8 nucleotides match TRBD2. CDR1 and CDR2 from the germline V gene are SEHNR and FQNEAQ (reference sequence). V trimming: 8 bases; J trimming: 4 bases; junction bases outside the gene matches: 11. The CDR3 runs to 15 residues. The CDR3 here is CASARLAGGADTQYF. The CDR3 region has the DNA TGTGCCAGCGCCAGACTTGCGGGAGGAGCAGATACGCAGTATTTT.

The genes are TRBV27 and TRBJ2-5; tentatively, D is TRBD2 (7 bases). Trimming cost V 11 bases and J 4 bases, with 23 bases left between them. CDR1 and CDR2 (germline): MNHEY, SMNVEV (reference sequence). The CDR3 totals 15 residues. CDR3 bases: TGTGCCCTCATAGGGGGGAGGGAGGACGGAGAGACCCAGTACTTC. Its translation: CALIGGREDGETQYF.

The chain couples TRBV19 to TRBJ2-6, with D hard to call. This CDR3 has 17 amino acids. The germline gives CDR1 LNHDA, CDR2 SQIVND (reference sequence). Trimming stripped 6 bases from V and 1 base from J, with 16 bases between. The CDR3 is CASSKQSYLSGANVLTF. DNA for the CDR3: TGTGCCAGTAGCAAACAGAGCTATCTATCTGGGGCCAACGTCCTGACTTTC.